What follows are 14 T cell receptor beta chains derived from one specimen sequenced in a study of blood T cell repertoires in COVID-19. This table comes from immunoSEQ multiplex PCR, and its TCRdb copy is limited to in-frame clones, with some not included. The table lists 300,000 or so clones, about 90% of them singletons. Sequenced sample: PBMCs or T cells enriched from blood (not recorded which). These receptors all come from a woman between 45 and 60 years old who had been exposed to COVID-19.

The chain has TRBV5-1 and TRBJ2-2; 11 positions match TRBD2. J was trimmed by 6 bases and V by 4 bases; bases with no gene match: 5. The CDR3 extends over 15 amino acids. Germline CDR1 SGHRS, CDR2 YFSETQ. The CDR3 DNA reads TGCGCCAGCAGCCTTAGCGGGGGGGTCGCCGGGGAGCTGTTTTTT. Translation gives CASSLSGGVAGELFF.

The V gene is TRBV6-5, the J gene TRBJ2-1, with 8 bases aligning to TRBD2. Germline loops: CDR1 MNHEY, CDR2 SVGAGI. The CDR3 extends over 15 amino acids. With V trimmed by 8 bases and J by 4 bases, 10 bases remained unmatched. CDR3 loop: CASSQPAGGYNEQFF. CDR3 coding DNA: TGTGCCAGCTCTCAGCCGGCGGGGGGATACAATGAGCAGTTCTTC.

This sequence joins TRBV9 and TRBJ2-3, with TRBD2 matching over 9 bases. The CDR3 sequence is 17 residues long. V was pared by 1 base and J by 0 bases, with 6 bases of the junction left unmatched. The germline V gene has CDR1 SGDLS and CDR2 YYNGEE. CDR3 region: CASSVLAGLTSTDTQYF. The CDR3 DNA reads as TGTGCCAGCAGCGTACTAGCGGGGCTGACTAGCACAGATACGCAGTATTTT.

The chain employs TRBV6-1 and TRBJ2-3; tentatively, D is TRBD2 (7 bases). There are 17 residues in the CDR3. Germline V lookup: CDR1 MNHNS, CDR2 SASEGT. V gave up 0 bases and J gave up 1 base, with 14 bases separating them. As DNA, the CDR3 is TGTGCCAGCAGTGAAGCACGCGGGGGCCCGGGCACAGATACGCAGTATTTT. It codes for CASSEARGGPGTDTQYF.

The chain has TRBV18 and TRBJ1-5, with D possibly matching TRBD1 (5 bases). V was trimmed by 4 bases and J by 0 bases, leaving 7 bases between them. The germline V gene has CDR1 KGHSH and CDR2 LQKENI. This CDR3 comprises 14 residues. The CDR3 loop is CASSQGNSNQPQHF. For the CDR3, the DNA is TGTGCCAGCTCACAGGGGAATAGCAATCAGCCCCAGCATTTT.

As for this clone: Sequence at one end of the junction differs from germline and may be a read error. V gene TRBV19 combines with J gene TRBJ2-1; possibly TRBD2 for D (6 bases). This CDR3 has 12 amino acids. CDR1 is LNHDA and CDR2 is SQIVND in the germline V gene (reference sequence). In DNA, the CDR3 is TGTGCCAGTAGTATAGGCGGTAGCGGACCGCTCTTC. It is translated as CASSIGGSGPLF.

The genes are TRBV28 and TRBJ2-5; D is unclear. The CDR3 contains 15 residues. Deletions cut 5 bases from V and 1 base from J, with 14 bases between. Germline CDR1 MDHEN, CDR2 SYDVKM. The CDR3 sequence is CASSSLTNLQETQYF. DNA of the CDR3: TGTGCCAGCAGTAGCTTGACAAACCTCCAAGAGACCCAGTACTTC.

This chain connects TRBV30 to TRBJ1-2; TRBD1 aligns across 10 bases. This CDR3 region has 15 residues. Germline-derived CDR1 and CDR2 are GTSNPN and SVGIG (reference sequence). The junction had 6 bases not matched to a gene; V was cut back by 5 bases and J by 0 bases. CDR3 DNA sequence: TGTGCCTGGTTACGAGGGACAGGGGCTAACTATGGCTACACCTTC. It codes for CAWLRGTGANYGYTF.

This clone appeared once. This sequence joins TRBV4-1 and TRBJ1-5; 7 bases are shared with TRBD1. Germline V CDR1 and CDR2: MGHRA, YSYEKL. This CDR3 has 15 residues. V shed 3 bases and J 6 bases; nucleotides not matched to a gene: 8. CDR3 DNA: TGCGCCAGCAGCCATCCGGGACAGTCCCCTCAGCCCCAGCATTTT. It yields the protein CASSHPGQSPQPQHF.

The V and J genes are TRBV3-1 (or the pseudogene TRBV3-2) and TRBJ2-1; D unclear. This CDR3 region has 16 residues. Germline CDR1 and CDR2: LGHDT and YNNKEL (reference sequence). The V and J ends lost 0 bases and 0 bases respectively, with 9 bases between them. The CDR3 loop reads CASSQDRWSSYNEQFF. As DNA, the CDR3 is TGTGCCAGCAGCCAAGATAGGTGGAGCTCCTACAATGAGCAGTTCTTC.

The gene calls are TRBV7-9 and TRBJ1-2; 10 bases fit TRBD1. V lost 1 base, J lost 6 bases, and 5 bases stayed unmatched. The germline V gene encodes CDR1 SEHNR and CDR2 FQNEAQ (reference sequence). This CDR3 has 15 amino acids. CDR3 DNA: TGTGCCAGCAGCTTAGGAAGGACAGGGGGAGATGGCTACACCTTC. Its translation is CASSLGRTGGDGYTF.

The chain recombines TRBV28 with TRBJ1-3; no reliable D call. V shed 2 bases and J shed 1 base, with 6 bases lying between them. Germline values: CDR1 MDHEN, CDR2 SYDVKM. The CDR3 has 14 amino acids. CDR3 coding DNA: TGTGCCAGCAGTTTACGGGGTTCTGGAAACACCATATATTTT. Translation: CASSLRGSGNTIYF. The full variable domain, completed using reference TRBV28 and TRBJ1-3, is DVKVTQSSRYLVKRTGEKVFLECVQDMDHENMFWYRQDPGLGLRLIYFSYDVKMKEKGDIPEGYSVSREKKERFSLILESASTNQTSMYLCASSLRGSGNTIYFGEGSWLTVV.

Only a few counts were recorded for this clone. V usage is TRBV28 and J usage is TRBJ1-1, with 7 bases that match TRBD1. The germline CDR1 and CDR2 sequences are MDHEN and SYDVKM. The CDR3 contains 15 residues. V shed 7 bases, J shed 0 bases, and the junction held 8 bases outside the gene matches. CDR3 DNA: TGTGCCAGCATGGGACAGACCCTCATGAACACTGAAGCTTTCTTT. This encodes CASMGQTLMNTEAFF.

This chain joins TRBV19 and TRBJ2-7, with TRBD2 matching 13 bases. The CDR3 is 16 residues long. Germline assignment: CDR1 LNHDA and CDR2 SQIVND (reference sequence). Trimming took 3 bases from V and 2 from J; bases not matched to a gene: 4. The CDR3 nucleotides read TGTGCCAGTAGTATCGGACTAGCGGGAGCTACCTACGAGCAGTACTTC. Translation gives CASSIGLAGATYEQYF.